A selection of T cell receptor beta chains follows, all from one sample in a study of blood T cell repertoires in COVID-19. The table came from immunoSEQ multiplex PCR; TCRdb's copy has only in-frame clones and leaves some out. This sample has hundreds of thousands of clones; roughly 91% occur once, and the top ten carry 3.5% to 4.5%. The specimen sequenced was PBMCs or T cells enriched from blood (not recorded which). The origin of the receptors is a woman aged 25-40 years who had recovered from COVID-19. CDR3s leave out the opening cysteine and the closing phenylalanine or tryptophan. The order of the fields is J gene, CDR3 length, V gene, CDR3 protein.

TRBJ1-5 | 12 | TRBV19 | ASSISRGNQPQH
TRBJ1-6 | 12 | TRBV28 | ASSSGTGSGPLH
TRBJ2-1 | 11 | TRBV4-1 | ASSPRDNNEQF
TRBJ1-2 | 13 | TRBV19 | ASSNGQGKGYGYT
TRBJ1-1 | 14 | TRBV25-1 | ASSEFAGQGVTEAF
TRBJ2-7 | 11 | TRBV7-9 | ASSFTEVYEQY
TRBJ2-7 | 13 | TRBV9 | ASSETSGSSYEQY
TRBJ1-6 | 12 | TRBV28 | ASEDVADNSPLH
TRBJ2-1 | 11 | TRBV28 | ASTGTGVNEQF
TRBJ1-2 | 12 | TRBV19 | ASSSSVQLYGYT
TRBJ2-3 | 12 | TRBV28 | ASSFSGVTDTQY
TRBJ1-6 | 11 | TRBV12-3/TRBV12-4 | ASSLVPYSPLH
TRBJ2-3 | 11 | TRBV10-1 | ASSGPFTDTQY